This T cell receptor beta chain came from a study of T-cell reconstitution after alpha-beta-depleted transplantation in children. Using unique molecular identifiers, the investigators prepared the TCRbeta library. Each CDR3 protein gets one entry after TCRdb re-called the PCR reads with MiXCR. The table has hundreds of thousands of distinct CDR3 sequences, 12% seen once; the top ten hold roughly 2.6%. In germline, CDR1 is SNHLY, CDR2 FYNNEI. This CDR3 region has 16 residues. V gave up 5 bases and J gave up 4 bases, with 20 bases separating them. The sequenced sample was PBMCs from the stem cell graft donor, obtained from the stem cell graft. This clonotype was obtained from a human donor who donated a stem cell graft to a child with acute lymphoblastic leukemia. The V gene is TRBV2, the J gene TRBJ2-5; D might be TRBD1 (6 bases). DNA for the CDR3: TGTGCCAGCAGTTTCCAGGGGCCCTCAACTAGAGAGACCCAGTACTTC. Translation gives CASSFQGPSTRETQYF.